A single sample is the source of the 28 T cell receptor beta chains below, sequenced in a study of T cell clonality in common variable immunodeficiency. Sequenced by immunoSEQ multiplex PCR; TCRdb stores in-frame clones only, minus some. The sample was found to contain approximately 75,000 clones, and every one recurs. Sequencing was carried out using peripheral blood mononuclear cells. The receptors derive from a person aged 18-70 years in good health.

This clone was recorded many times. The CDR3 is cut off 3 residues early in the read; its end comes from the germline J gene. J is TRBJ1-1 and V is TRBV5-1; D might be TRBD1 (6 bases). The CDR3 covers 15 residues. In germline, CDR1 is SGHRS, CDR2 YFSETQ. The V gene lost 1 base and the J gene lost 1 base, with 11 bases spanning the gap. The DNA read from the CDR3 is TGCGCCAGCAGCTTGTCAGGGGCCCCGAACACTGAA. This encodes CASSLSGAPNTE. The full CDR3 protein reads CASSLSGAPNTEAFF.

This clone was seen only a few times. Coverage ceases 3 residues before the CDR3 finishes, and the germline J gene fills in the end. The J gene is TRBJ2-3, the V gene TRBV19; D is possibly TRBD2 (6 bases). Trimming removed 3 bases at V and 1 base at J, with 8 bases between. The CDR3 is 14 residues long. Germline values: CDR1 LNHDA, CDR2 SQIVND (reference sequence). The sequenced CDR3 bases are TGTGCCAGTAGTATGGGACTCGGCACAGATACG. This encodes CASSMGLGTDT. The CDR3 reads in full as CASSMGLGTDTQYF.

This clone showed up many times. The observed sequence ends 3 residues before the CDR3 terminus, with the missing tail filled in from the germline J gene. This chain links TRBV19 with TRBJ2-3, with 8 bases that match TRBD2. The CDR3 spans 15 residues. In germline, CDR1 is LNHDA, CDR2 SQIVND (reference sequence). V lost 0 bases to trimming and J lost 3 bases; unmatched junction nucleotides: 2. The CDR3 is CASSIEAGGTDTQYF. CDR3 DNA (partial): TGTGCCAGTAGTATAGAGGCGGGAGGAACAGATACG.

This clone was seen repeatedly, ten times or more. The read ends 3 residues early relative to the CDR3; the germline J gene fills the gap. The chain joins TRBV19 to TRBJ2-1; 9 nucleotides align to TRBD2. Germline values: CDR1 LNHDA, CDR2 SQIVND (reference sequence). V was clipped by 7 bases and J by 7 bases; unmatched bases: 8. The length of the CDR3 is 14 residues. Incomplete CDR3 DNA: TGTGCCAGTAACCATATACTAGCGGGTAATGAG. Translation gives CASNHILAGNE. The whole CDR3 sequence is CASNHILAGNEQFF.

This clone has ten or more counts. The read terminates 3 residues ahead of where the CDR3 ends, so the germline J gene completes it. This specimen includes other DNA sequences encoding the same CDR3. The V gene is TRBV6-2 or TRBV6-3, the J gene TRBJ2-1; no clear D. This CDR3 region has 11 residues. The germline CDR1 and CDR2 sequences are MNHEY and SVGEGT. Trimming removed 2 bases at V and 8 bases at J, with 4 bases between. Incomplete CDR3 DNA: TGTGCCAGCAGTTACGGCCATGAG. It is translated as CASSYGHE. The entire CDR3 protein reads CASSYGHEQFF.

This clone came up many times. The read ends 3 residues before the CDR3 terminus; that terminus is restored from the germline J gene. This chain connects TRBV19 to TRBJ1-4; the match to TRBD1 covers 7 bases. The CDR3 contains 14 residues. CDR1 LNHDA and CDR2 SQIVND come from the germline V gene (reference sequence). Trimming at V came to 6 bases and at J to 5 bases, leaving 6 bases not matched to a gene. This CDR3 is CASRDRALNEKLFF. CDR3 bases read: TGTGCCAGTAGAGACAGGGCCCTCAATGAAAAA.

This clone was found many times. The CDR3 end is not reached by the read, which stops 3 residues before it; the germline J gene fills it in. This rearrangement joins TRBV5-1 to TRBJ1-4; D is perhaps TRBD1 (6 bases). V was trimmed by 2 bases and J by 1 base, leaving 9 bases between them. Germline CDR1 is SGHRS and CDR2 is YFSETQ. CDR3 length equals 15 residues. CDR3 DNA, as far as it was read: TGCGCCAGCAGCTTTCAACAGGGAACTAATGAAAAA. Protein product: CASSFQQGTNEK. The full CDR3 reads CASSFQQGTNEKLFF. The whole variable domain, filled in from reference TRBV5-1 and TRBJ1-4, reads KAGVTQTPRYLIKTRGQQVTLSCSPISGHRSVSWYQQTPGQGLQFLFEYFSETQRNKGNFPGRFSGRQFSNSRSEMNVSTLELGDSALYLCASSFQQGTNEKLFFGSGTQLSVL.

This clone was observed many times. The DNA ends 3 residues before the CDR3 does, and the rest of the CDR3 is filled in from the germline J gene. J is TRBJ1-5 and V is TRBV20-1; D unclear. The CDR3 has 13 residues. Germline V gives CDR1 DFQATT, CDR2 SNEGSKA (reference sequence). The CDR3 DNA, read in part, is TGCAGTGCTAGAGCTGGGCCTACCTCCCCC. Amino acid sequence: CSARAGPTSP. The CDR3 in its entirety is CSARAGPTSPQHF.

This clone was picked up many times. The read halts 3 residues ahead of the CDR3 end, with the missing end drawn from the germline J gene. The chain recombines TRBV7-9 with TRBJ2-1, with D maybe TRBD2 (5 bases). CDR1 is SEHNR, CDR2 FQNEAQ, per germline (reference sequence). The CDR3 is made up of 15 amino acids. V was cut by 5 bases and J by 3 bases, with 14 bases left in between. CDR3 residues: CASSGERYNYNEQFF. Incomplete CDR3 DNA: TGTGCCAGCAGCGGGGAGCGGTATAACTACAATGAG.

This clone came up many times. Read data end 3 residues before the CDR3 end; the end is taken from the germline J gene. The chain uses TRBV2 and TRBJ2-7; D gene unclear. There are 14 residues in the CDR3. The germline CDR1 and CDR2 sequences are SNHLY and FYNNEI. V shed 7 bases and J shed 2 bases, with 15 bases lying between them. The covered CDR3 bases are TGTGCCAGCATAAGGGCCCGCGCCCCCTACGAG. Its protein is CASIRARAPYE. The complete CDR3 sequence is CASIRARAPYEQYF.

This clone showed up many times. The read ends 3 residues before the CDR3 terminus; that terminus is restored from the germline J gene. The genes are TRBV20-1 and TRBJ2-3; possibly TRBD1 for D (6 bases). V lost 1 base and J lost 3, with 11 bases in between. This CDR3 region has 14 residues. Germline CDR1 DFQATT, CDR2 SNEGSKA (reference sequence). CDR3 bases read: TGCAGTGCTAGAGGACAGGTTGGGACAGATACG. It codes for CSARGQVGTDT. The entire CDR3 reads CSARGQVGTDTQYF.

This clone was seen a handful of times. The CDR3 goes on 3 residues after the read ends, and that part is filled in from the germline J gene. The rearrangement uses TRBV2 and TRBJ1-6; D might be TRBD1 (5 bases). Deletions cut 1 base from V and 4 bases from J, with 8 bases between. In germline, CDR1 is SNHLY, CDR2 FYNNEI. CDR3 size: 15 residues. The CDR3 loop reads CASSEGQGYNSPLHF. The DNA read from the CDR3 is TGTGCCAGCAGTGAAGGCCAGGGATATAATTCACCC.

Notes on this clone: The read is 3 residues too short to cover the CDR3 end, so that end is filled in from the germline J gene. The chain employs TRBV2 and TRBJ2-2, with a possible D match to TRBD1 (5 bases). Trimming removed 4 bases at V and 2 bases at J, with 11 bases between. The CDR3 length is 15 residues. Germline V lookup: CDR1 SNHLY, CDR2 FYNNEI. CDR3 in amino acids: CASSVTEPNTGELFF. Incomplete CDR3 DNA: TGTGCCAGCAGTGTGACAGAGCCCAACACCGGGGAG. The full variable domain, rest sourced from reference TRBV2 and TRBJ2-2, is EPEVTQTPSHQVTQMGQEVILRCVPISNHLYFYWYRQILGQKVEFLVSFYNNEISEKSEIFDDQFSVERPDGSNFTLKIRSTKLEDSAMYFCASSVTEPNTGELFFGEGSRLTVL.

This clone has a count of ten or more. The read ends 3 residues before the CDR3 terminus; that terminus is restored from the germline J gene. The chain carries TRBV20-1 and TRBJ2-7; 7 bases line up with TRBD1. The length of the CDR3 is 16 residues. Germline CDR1 and CDR2: DFQATT and SNEGSKA (reference sequence). V lost 5 bases and J lost 4; bases outside the gene matches: 17. CDR3 region: CSALGDSQKGLYEQYF. The CDR3 DNA, read in part, is TGCAGTGCTTTGGGGGACAGCCAAAAAGGTCTGTACGAG.

In this sample, this clone turned up many times. Coverage ceases 3 residues before the CDR3 finishes, and the germline J gene fills in the end. The chain combines TRBV6-2 or TRBV6-3 with TRBJ2-3; D uncertain. Germline CDR1 is MNHEY and CDR2 is SVGEGT. This CDR3 comprises 15 residues. V lost 5 bases, J lost 0 bases, and 12 bases lay in between. Incomplete CDR3 DNA: TGTGCCAGCAGTACATTCGATGCTAGCACAGATACG. The encoded protein is CASSTFDASTDT. The entire CDR3 reads CASSTFDASTDTQYF.

This clone has at least ten counts. The DNA read from the CDR3 is TGCAGTGCTAGAGAGGGGTTGGGCAGGGGGCGCAGAGGC. It specifies CSAREGLGRGRRG. The CDR3 in its entirety is CSAREGLGRGRRGYTF. The V call is TRBV20-1, the J call TRBJ1-2; 8 bases align to TRBD1. The sequence runs out 3 residues before the end of the CDR3; the remainder is reconstructed from the germline J gene. Germline lookup yields CDR1 DFQATT and CDR2 SNEGSKA (reference sequence). The CDR3 runs to 16 residues.

There are many counts of this clone. The CDR3 goes on 3 residues after the read ends, and that part is filled in from the germline J gene. The V gene is TRBV20-1, the J gene TRBJ2-7; 8 nucleotides align to TRBD2. V was pared by 6 bases and J by 5 bases, with 6 bases of the junction left unmatched. CDR1 DFQATT and CDR2 SNEGSKA come from the germline V gene (reference sequence). The CDR3 runs 12 residues. The CDR3 loop is CSAPGLGNEQYF. CDR3 bases read: TGCAGTGCACCGGGACTAGGAAACGAG.

The sample holds many counts of this clone. With the read ending 3 residues before the CDR3 end, the germline J gene is used to fill in that end. The chain links TRBV7-2 to TRBJ2-3; D may be TRBD2 (5 bases). Germline V gene data show CDR1 as SGHTA and CDR2 as FQGNSA. V was shortened by 4 bases and J by 6 bases, with 14 bases between the two germline ends. This CDR3 is built from 14 residues. The CDR3 sequence: CASSSLGPADTQYF. The CDR3 DNA, read in part, is TGTGCCAGCAGCTCACTAGGACCAGCGGATACG.

This clone was seen at least ten times. Read data end 3 residues before the CDR3 end; the end is taken from the germline J gene. The V call is TRBV30, the J call TRBJ1-1; maybe TRBD1 (5 bases). The V gene's germline CDR1 is GTSNPN and CDR2 SVGIG (reference sequence). Trimming removed 3 bases at V and 2 bases at J, with 10 bases between. The CDR3 spans 13 residues. Incomplete CDR3 DNA: TGTGCCTGGAGGCCAGGGTTTAACACTGAA. Its protein product is CAWRPGFNTE. The full CDR3 sequence reads CAWRPGFNTEAFF. The full variable domain, its missing parts supplied by reference TRBV30 and TRBJ1-1, is SQTIHQWPATLVQPVGSPLSLECTVEGTSNPNLYWYRQAAGRGLQLLFYSVGIGQISSEVPQNLSASRPQDRQFILSSKKLLLSDSGFYLCAWRPGFNTEAFFGQGTRLTVV.

This clone was picked up many times. Read sequence stops 3 residues before the CDR3 end, and the germline J gene provides the missing end. The chain couples TRBV20-1 to TRBJ1-6, with 10 bases matching TRBD1. CDR1 is DFQATT, CDR2 SNEGSKA, per germline (reference sequence). CDR3 length: 16 residues. The V gene end was trimmed by 0 bases and the J gene end by 7 bases; junction bases not matched to a gene: 6. The part of the CDR3 DNA that was read is TGCAGTGCTAGAGATCCGGGACAGGGGTGGAATTCACCC. Its protein is CSARDPGQGWNSP. In full, the CDR3 is CSARDPGQGWNSPLHF.

This clone was counted at least ten times. The missing CDR3 end, 3 residues past where the read stops, is filled in from the germline J gene. The V and J genes are TRBV20-1 and TRBJ2-5; D perhaps matches TRBD2 (7 bases). This CDR3 is built from 12 residues. V was trimmed by 6 bases and J by 7 bases, leaving 15 bases between them. The germline CDR1 and CDR2 sequences are DFQATT and SNEGSKA (reference sequence). Incomplete CDR3 DNA: TGCAGTGCGGGGGCGGGGGAGAGGACC. Translated: CSAGAGERT. In full, the CDR3 reads CSAGAGERTQYF.

The table lists this clone with many counts. The read ends 3 residues early relative to the CDR3; the germline J gene fills the gap. The chain employs TRBV19 and TRBJ2-1, with 9 bases lining up with TRBD2. There are 16 residues in the CDR3. V shed 3 bases and J 7 bases; nucleotides not matched to a gene: 10. CDR1 and CDR2 (germline): LNHDA, SQIVND (reference sequence). CDR3 residues: CASSIRAGGLRNEQFF. The CDR3 DNA, read in part, is TGTGCCAGTAGTATTAGGGCGGGGGGGTTGAGAAATGAG.

Many counts were recorded for this clone. The CDR3 is cut off 3 residues early in the read; its end comes from the germline J gene. The chain has TRBV20-1 and TRBJ2-1; 10 positions match TRBD2. This CDR3 is 17 amino acids long. With 2 bases clipped from V and 4 bases from J, the junction kept 11 bases outside the gene matches. CDR1 DFQATT and CDR2 SNEGSKA come from the germline V gene (reference sequence). The DNA read from the CDR3 is TGCAGTGCTAGAAAGTGGGCTAGCGGGAGTTTTTACAATGAG. Protein: CSARKWASGSFYNE. The whole CDR3 protein is CSARKWASGSFYNEQFF.

This clone was detected many times. The read ends 3 residues shy of where the CDR3 ends; the end is completed using the germline J gene. The chain couples TRBV15 to TRBJ2-2; 9 bases agree with TRBD1. J was trimmed by 3 bases and V by 1 base; bases with no gene match: 9. The CDR3 is 18 residues long. Germline CDR1 is LNHNV and CDR2 is YYDKDF (reference sequence). CDR3 in amino acids: CATSRALTGGTYTGELFF. The CDR3 DNA, read in part, is TGTGCCACCAGCAGAGCGTTGACAGGGGGGACATACACCGGGGAG.

At least ten counts were recorded for this clone. The sequence runs out 3 residues before the end of the CDR3; the remainder is reconstructed from the germline J gene. This chain uses TRBV14 with TRBJ2-7; 8 positions match TRBD2. From germline, CDR1 is SGHDN and CDR2 FVKESK. V lost 3 bases and J lost 0; bases outside the gene matches: 13. There are 18 residues in the CDR3. This CDR3 is CASSHAAFTSGLSYEQYF. CDR3 DNA (partial): TGTGCCAGCAGCCATGCAGCTTTTACTAGCGGCCTCTCCTACGAG.

This clone was found many times. The CDR3 is cut off 3 residues early in the read; its end comes from the germline J gene. The chain is built from TRBV7-3 and TRBJ2-1; TRBD2 might be the D (5 bases). Between the trimmed V and J ends, which lost 4 bases and 7 bases, there was a span of 17 bases. The CDR3 runs 15 residues. Germline V gene lookup returns CDR1 SGHTA and CDR2 FQGTGA. The chain's CDR3 is CASSSMALVFNEQFF. The part of the CDR3 DNA that was read is TGTGCCAGCAGCTCCATGGCACTAGTTTTTAATGAG.

This clone was observed many times. The read ends 3 residues before the CDR3 terminus; that terminus is restored from the germline J gene. The rearrangement links TRBV6-4 to TRBJ2-1, with 8 bases aligning to TRBD1. The CDR3 contains 15 residues. The V and J ends lost 5 bases and 6 bases, in that order; junction bases with no gene match: 9. Germline loops: CDR1 MRHNA, CDR2 SNTAGT. CDR3 DNA (partial): TGTGCCAGCAGTAAAGGCTCGGACAGGGTCAATGAG. It specifies CASSKGSDRVNE. The entire CDR3 is CASSKGSDRVNEQFF.

This clone was recorded at least ten times. With the read ending 3 residues before the CDR3 end, the germline J gene is used to fill in that end. The J gene is TRBJ2-1, the V gene TRBV7-9, with D unclear. Germline V CDR1 and CDR2: SEHNR, FQNEAQ (reference sequence). The CDR3 runs to 13 residues. Trimming took 1 base from V and 9 from J, leaving 10 bases between them. The CDR3 loop is CASSLEASVEQFF. The covered CDR3 bases are TGTGCCAGCAGCTTAGAAGCCTCGGTTGAG.